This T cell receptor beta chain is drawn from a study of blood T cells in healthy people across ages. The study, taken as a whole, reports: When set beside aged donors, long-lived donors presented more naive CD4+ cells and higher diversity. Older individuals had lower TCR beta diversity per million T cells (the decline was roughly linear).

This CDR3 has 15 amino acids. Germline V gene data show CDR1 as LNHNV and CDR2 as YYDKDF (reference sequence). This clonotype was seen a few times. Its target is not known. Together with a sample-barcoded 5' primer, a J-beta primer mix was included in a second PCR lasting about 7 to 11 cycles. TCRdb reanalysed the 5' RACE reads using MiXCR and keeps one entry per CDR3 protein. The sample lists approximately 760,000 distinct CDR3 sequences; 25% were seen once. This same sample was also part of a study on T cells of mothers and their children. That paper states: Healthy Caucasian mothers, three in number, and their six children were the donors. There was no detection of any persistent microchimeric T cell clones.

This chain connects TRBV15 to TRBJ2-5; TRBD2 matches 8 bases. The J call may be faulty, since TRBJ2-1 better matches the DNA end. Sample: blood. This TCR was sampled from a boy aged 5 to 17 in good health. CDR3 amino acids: CATSPRLATYNEQFF. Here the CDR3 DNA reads TGTGCCACCAGCCCACGACTAGCGACATACAATGAGCAGTTCTTC.